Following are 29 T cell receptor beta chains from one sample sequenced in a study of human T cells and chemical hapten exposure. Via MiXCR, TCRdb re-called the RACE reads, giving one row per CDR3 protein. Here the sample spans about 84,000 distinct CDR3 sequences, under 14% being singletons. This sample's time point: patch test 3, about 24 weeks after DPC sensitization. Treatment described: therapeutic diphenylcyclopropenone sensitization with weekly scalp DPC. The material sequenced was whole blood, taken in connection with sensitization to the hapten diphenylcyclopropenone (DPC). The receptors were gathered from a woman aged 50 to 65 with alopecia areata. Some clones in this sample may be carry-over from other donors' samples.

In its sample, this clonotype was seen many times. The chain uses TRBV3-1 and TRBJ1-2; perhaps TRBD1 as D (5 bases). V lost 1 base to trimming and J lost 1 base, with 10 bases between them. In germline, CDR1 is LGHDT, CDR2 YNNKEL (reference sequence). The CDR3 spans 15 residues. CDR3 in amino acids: CASSQGGRYNYGYTF. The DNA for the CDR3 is TGTGCCAGCAGCCAAGGGGGACGGTATAACTATGGCTACACCTTC.

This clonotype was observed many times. In nucleotides, the CDR3 is TGCAGCGTTGCCCTACCCGGTGAGACCCAGTACTTC. Amino acids: CSVALPGETQYF. The genes are TRBV29-1 and TRBJ2-5, with D uncertain. The CDR3 is 12 amino acids. V was clipped by 4 bases and J by 5 bases, with 11 bases between them. CDR1 is SQVTM and CDR2 is ANQGSEA in the germline V gene.

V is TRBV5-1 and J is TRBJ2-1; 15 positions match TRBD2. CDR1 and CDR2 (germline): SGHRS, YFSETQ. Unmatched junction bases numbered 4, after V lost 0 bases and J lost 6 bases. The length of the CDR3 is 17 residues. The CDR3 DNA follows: TGCGCCAGCAGCTTGGGGACTAGCGGGAGGGCCCGCAATGAGCAGTTCTTC. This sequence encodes CASSLGTSGRARNEQFF.

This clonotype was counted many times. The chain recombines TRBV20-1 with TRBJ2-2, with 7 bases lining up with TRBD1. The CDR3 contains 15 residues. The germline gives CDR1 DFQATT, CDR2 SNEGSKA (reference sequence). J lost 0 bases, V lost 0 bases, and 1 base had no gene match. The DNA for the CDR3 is TGCAGTGCTAGAGATGGGACAGCGAACACCGGGGAGCTGTTTTTT. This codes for CSARDGTANTGELFF.

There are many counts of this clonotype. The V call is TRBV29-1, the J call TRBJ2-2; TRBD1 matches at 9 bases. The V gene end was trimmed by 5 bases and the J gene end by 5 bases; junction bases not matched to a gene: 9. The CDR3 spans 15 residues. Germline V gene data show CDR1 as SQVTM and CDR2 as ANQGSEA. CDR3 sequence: CSVSPGTGKTGELFF. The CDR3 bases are TGCAGCGTTTCTCCAGGGACAGGGAAGACCGGGGAGCTGTTTTTT.

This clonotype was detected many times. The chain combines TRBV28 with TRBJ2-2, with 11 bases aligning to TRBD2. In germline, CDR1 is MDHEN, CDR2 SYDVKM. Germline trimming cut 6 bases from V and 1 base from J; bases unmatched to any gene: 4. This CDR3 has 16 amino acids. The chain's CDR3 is CASRLTSGMNTGELFF. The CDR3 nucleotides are TGTGCCAGCAGACTGACTAGCGGGATGAACACCGGGGAGCTGTTTTTT.

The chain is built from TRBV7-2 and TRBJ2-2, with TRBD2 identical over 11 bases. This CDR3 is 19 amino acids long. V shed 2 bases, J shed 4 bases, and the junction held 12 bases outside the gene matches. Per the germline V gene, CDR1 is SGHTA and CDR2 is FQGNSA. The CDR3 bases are TGTGCCAGCAGCTTATTACCACTAGCGGGAGCCTCGAGCACCGGGGAGCTGTTTTTT. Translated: CASSLLPLAGASSTGELFF.

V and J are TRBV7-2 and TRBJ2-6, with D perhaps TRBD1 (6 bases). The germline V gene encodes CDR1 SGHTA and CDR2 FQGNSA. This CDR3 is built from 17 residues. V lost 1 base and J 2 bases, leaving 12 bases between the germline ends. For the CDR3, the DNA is TGTGCCAGCAGCTTAGGGGTTCACAGGGCTGGGGCCAACGTCCTGACTTTC. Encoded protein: CASSLGVHRAGANVLTF.

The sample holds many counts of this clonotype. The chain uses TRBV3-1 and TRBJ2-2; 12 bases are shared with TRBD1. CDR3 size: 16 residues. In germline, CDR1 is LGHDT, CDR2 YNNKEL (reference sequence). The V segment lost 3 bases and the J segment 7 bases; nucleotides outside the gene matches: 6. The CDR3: CASSHKGQGAIGELFF. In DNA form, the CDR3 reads TGTGCCAGCAGCCATAAGGGACAGGGGGCAATCGGGGAGCTGTTTTTT.

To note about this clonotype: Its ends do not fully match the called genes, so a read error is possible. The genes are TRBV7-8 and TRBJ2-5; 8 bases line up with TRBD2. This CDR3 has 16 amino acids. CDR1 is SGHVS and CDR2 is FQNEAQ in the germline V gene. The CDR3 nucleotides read TGTGCCGGCAGCTTTTCTCCGGACCGGGAGGGAGAGACCCAGTACTTC. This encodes CAGSFSPDREGETQYF.

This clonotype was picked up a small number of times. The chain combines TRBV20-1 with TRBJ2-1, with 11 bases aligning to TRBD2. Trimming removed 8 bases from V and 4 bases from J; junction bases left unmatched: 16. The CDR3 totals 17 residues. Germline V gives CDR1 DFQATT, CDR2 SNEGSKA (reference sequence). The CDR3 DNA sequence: TGCAGTCCTCAGACCCAGACACTAGCGGGAGAGTACAATGAGCAGTTCTTC. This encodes CSPQTQTLAGEYNEQFF.

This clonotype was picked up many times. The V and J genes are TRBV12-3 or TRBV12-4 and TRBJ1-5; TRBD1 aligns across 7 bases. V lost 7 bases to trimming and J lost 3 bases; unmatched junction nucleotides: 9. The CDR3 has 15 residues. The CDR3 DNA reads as TGTGCCAGCACTCTAGCAGGGGGAGTCAATCAGCCCCAGCATTTT. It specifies CASTLAGGVNQPQHF.

CDR3 residues: CASSSTPDRAGGEQYF. The CDR3 nucleotides read TGTGCCAGCAGCAGCACCCCTGACAGGGCGGGGGGGGAGCAGTACTTC. This chain connects TRBV7-6 to TRBJ2-7; 9 bases fit TRBD2. V gave up 5 bases and J gave up 7 bases; unmatched junction bases: 15. CDR3 length equals 16 residues. Germline V gene data show CDR1 as SGHVS and CDR2 as FNYEAQ.

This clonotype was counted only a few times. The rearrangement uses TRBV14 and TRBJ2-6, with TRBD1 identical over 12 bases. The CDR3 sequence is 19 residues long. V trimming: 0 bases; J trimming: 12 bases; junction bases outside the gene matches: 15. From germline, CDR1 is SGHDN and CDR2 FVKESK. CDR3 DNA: TGTGCCAGCAGCCAAGATCTTCCCGGGACAGGGGGCTTCTTGGCCGTCCTGACTTTC. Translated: CASSQDLPGTGGFLAVLTF.

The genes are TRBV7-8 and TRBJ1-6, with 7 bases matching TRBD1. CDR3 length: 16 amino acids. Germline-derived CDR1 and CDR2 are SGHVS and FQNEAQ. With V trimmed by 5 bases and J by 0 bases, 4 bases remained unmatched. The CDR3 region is CASSPRGTSYNSPLHF. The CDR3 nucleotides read TGTGCCAGCAGCCCCAGGGGGACCTCCTATAATTCACCCCTCCACTTT.

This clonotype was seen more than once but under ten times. Here the CDR3 DNA reads TGTGCCTTGAGGCCGGGACTCCTGTCAGGGACCGGGGAGCTGTTTTTT. Amino acid sequence: CALRPGLLSGTGELFF. This chain uses TRBV30 with TRBJ2-2, with TRBD2 as a possible D gene (6 bases). Per germline, CDR1 GTSNPN and CDR2 SVGIG (reference sequence). The CDR3 runs to 16 residues. With 7 bases removed from V and 5 bases from J, the gap between germline ends came to 23 bases.

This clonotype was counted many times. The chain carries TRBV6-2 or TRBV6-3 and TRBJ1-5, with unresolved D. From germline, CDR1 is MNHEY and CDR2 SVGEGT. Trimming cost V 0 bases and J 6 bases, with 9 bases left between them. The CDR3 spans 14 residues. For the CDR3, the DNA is TGTGCCAGCAGTTACTCTGGTGGTGGTCAGCCCCAGCATTTT. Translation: CASSYSGGGQPQHF.

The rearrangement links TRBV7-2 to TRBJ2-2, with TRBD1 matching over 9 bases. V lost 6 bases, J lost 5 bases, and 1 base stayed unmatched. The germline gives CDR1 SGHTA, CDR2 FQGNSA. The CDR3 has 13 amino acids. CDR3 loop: CASRQGATGELFF. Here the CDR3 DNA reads TGTGCCAGCAGACAGGGGGCAACCGGGGAGCTGTTTTTT.

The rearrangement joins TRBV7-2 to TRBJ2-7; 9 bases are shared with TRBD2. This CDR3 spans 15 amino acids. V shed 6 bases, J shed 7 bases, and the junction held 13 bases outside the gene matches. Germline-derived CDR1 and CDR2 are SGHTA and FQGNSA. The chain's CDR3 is CASRSGTSRSGEQYF. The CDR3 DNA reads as TGTGCCAGCAGATCCGGGACTAGCCGTTCGGGGGAGCAGTACTTC.

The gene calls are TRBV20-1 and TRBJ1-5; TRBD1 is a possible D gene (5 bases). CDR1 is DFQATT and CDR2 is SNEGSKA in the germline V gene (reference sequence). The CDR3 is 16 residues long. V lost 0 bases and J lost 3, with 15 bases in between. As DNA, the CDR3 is TGCAGTGCTAGAGATGGGGGTAGGGACTTCAATCAGCCCCAGCATTTT. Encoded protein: CSARDGGRDFNQPQHF.

The DNA for the CDR3 is TGTGCCTGGAGGCAGGGGACAGGGTCGCTACTATACGGCTACACCTTC. Residues: CAWRQGTGSLLYGYTF. The chain has TRBV30 and TRBJ1-2, with 9 bases that match TRBD1. The V gene end was trimmed by 3 bases and the J gene end by 8 bases; junction bases not matched to a gene: 16. The CDR3 is made up of 16 amino acids. Per germline, CDR1 GTSNPN and CDR2 SVGIG (reference sequence).

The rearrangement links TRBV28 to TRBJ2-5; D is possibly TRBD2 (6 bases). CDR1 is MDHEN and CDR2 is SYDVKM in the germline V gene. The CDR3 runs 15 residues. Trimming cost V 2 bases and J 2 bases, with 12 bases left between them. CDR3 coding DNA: TGTGCCAGCAGTTTACCGGGAGTTATACAAGAGACCCAGTACTTC. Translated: CASSLPGVIQETQYF.

In nucleotides, the CDR3 is TGCAGCGTTGCGGGTGGGCGCGAAAAACTGTTTTTT. It is translated as CSVAGGREKLFF. The rearrangement joins TRBV29-1 to TRBJ1-4; D not resolved. Germline V gene lookup returns CDR1 SQVTM and CDR2 ANQGSEA. The V gene lost 4 bases and the J gene lost 8 bases, with 11 bases spanning the gap. The CDR3 is made up of 12 amino acids.

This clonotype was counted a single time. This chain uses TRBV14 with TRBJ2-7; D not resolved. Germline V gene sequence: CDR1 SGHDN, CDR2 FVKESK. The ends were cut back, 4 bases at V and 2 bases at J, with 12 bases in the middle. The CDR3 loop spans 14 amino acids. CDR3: CASSRDAATYEQYF. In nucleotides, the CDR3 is TGTGCCAGCAGCCGGGATGCTGCAACCTACGAGCAGTACTTC. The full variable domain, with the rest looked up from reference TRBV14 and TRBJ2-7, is EAGVTQFPSHSVIEKGQTVTLRCDPISGHDNLYWYRRVMGKEIKFLLHFVKESKQDESGMPNNRFLAERTGGTYSTLKVQPAELEDSGVYFCASSRDAATYEQYFGPGTRLTVT.

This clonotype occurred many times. CDR3 sequence: CASSSLARAYNEQFF. The CDR3 DNA reads TGTGCCAGCAGCTCACTAGCACGGGCCTACAATGAGCAGTTCTTC. The J gene is TRBJ2-1, the V gene TRBV11-2, with D tentatively TRBD2 (6 bases). CDR3 length: 15 residues. Trimming left V 4 bases short and J 2 bases short, with 12 bases between. Germline CDR1 SGHAT, CDR2 FQNNGV.

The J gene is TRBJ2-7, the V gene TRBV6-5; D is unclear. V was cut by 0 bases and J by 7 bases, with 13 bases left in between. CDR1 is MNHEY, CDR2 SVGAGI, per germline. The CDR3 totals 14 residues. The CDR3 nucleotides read TGTGCCAGCAGTTACTCGAGCTCCATTTCTGAGCAGTACTTC. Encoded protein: CASSYSSSISEQYF.

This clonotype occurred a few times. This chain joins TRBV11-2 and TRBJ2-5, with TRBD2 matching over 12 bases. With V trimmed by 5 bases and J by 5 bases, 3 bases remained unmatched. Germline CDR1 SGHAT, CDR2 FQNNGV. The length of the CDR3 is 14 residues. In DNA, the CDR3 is TGTGCCAGCAGCATGACTAGCGGGAGCGAGACCCAGTACTTC. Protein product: CASSMTSGSETQYF. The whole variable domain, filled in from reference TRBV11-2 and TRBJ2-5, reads EAGVAQSPRYKIIEKRQSVAFWCNPISGHATLYWYQQILGQGPKLLIQFQNNGVVDDSQLPKDRFSAERLKGVDSTLKIQPAKLEDSAVYLCASSMTSGSETQYFGPGTRLLVL.

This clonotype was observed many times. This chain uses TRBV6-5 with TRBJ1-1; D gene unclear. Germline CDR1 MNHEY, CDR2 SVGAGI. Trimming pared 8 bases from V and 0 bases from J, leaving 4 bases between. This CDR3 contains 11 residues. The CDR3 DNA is TGTGCCAGCCGTCTGAACACTGAAGCTTTCTTT. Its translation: CASRLNTEAFF.

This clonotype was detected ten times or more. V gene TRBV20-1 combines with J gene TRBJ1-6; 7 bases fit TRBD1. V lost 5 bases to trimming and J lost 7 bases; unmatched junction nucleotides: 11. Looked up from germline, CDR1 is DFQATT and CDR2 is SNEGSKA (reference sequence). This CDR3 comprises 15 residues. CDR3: CSAGNRGHRNSPLHF. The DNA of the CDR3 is TGCAGTGCTGGAAACAGGGGTCATCGAAATTCACCCCTCCACTTT.